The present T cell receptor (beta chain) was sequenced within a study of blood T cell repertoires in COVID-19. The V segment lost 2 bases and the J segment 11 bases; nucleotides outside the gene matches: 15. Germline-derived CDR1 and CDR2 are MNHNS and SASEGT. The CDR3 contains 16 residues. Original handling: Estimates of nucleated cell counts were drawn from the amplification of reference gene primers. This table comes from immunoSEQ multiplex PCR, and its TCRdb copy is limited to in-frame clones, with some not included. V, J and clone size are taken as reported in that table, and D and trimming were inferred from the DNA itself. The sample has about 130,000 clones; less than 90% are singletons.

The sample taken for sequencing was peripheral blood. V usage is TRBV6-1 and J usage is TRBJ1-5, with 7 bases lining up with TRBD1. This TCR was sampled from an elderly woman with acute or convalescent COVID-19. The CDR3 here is CASSEFGTGVQGAQHF. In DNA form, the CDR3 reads TGTGCCAGCAGTGAATTCGGGACGGGAGTCCAGGGGGCCCAGCATTTT.